Each of the 4 T cell receptor beta chains below was sequenced from the same sample in a study of tumor and adjacent non-tumor tissue in lung cancer. TCRbeta libraries were built with three rounds of nested PCR, modified from ARM-PCR. A single record per CDR3 protein comes from TCRdb applying MiXCR to the multiplex PCR reads. The profile covers 85,000 to 130,000 distinct CDR3 sequences, with about 62% appearing a single time and roughly 18% taken by the ten largest. RNA was extracted from bulk tissue without any cell sorting. This non-tumor lung sample came from over 3 cm beyond the tumor edge. The sample comprised distant non-tumor lung tissue. The receptors derive from a man aged 30 to 45 with non-small cell lung cancer.

In this sample, this clonotype turned up a few times. Being one base from a much bigger clone, this may be a read error. The V and J genes are TRBV6-5 and TRBJ2-2; TRBD2 aligns across 11 bases. Germline V gene lookup returns CDR1 MNHEY and CDR2 SVGAGI. The CDR3 runs 16 residues. The DNA of the CDR3 is TGTGCCAGCAGTAAAACTAGCGGGGGTCCCCCCGGGGAGCTGTCTTTT. Its protein product is CASSKTSGGPPGELSF.

To note about this clonotype: This may be a read error, as it is one base from a much larger clone. The chain links TRBV12-3 or TRBV12-4 to TRBJ2-5, with D uncertain. The V end was cut by 2 bases, the J end by 4 bases, with 11 bases between. The CDR3 has 14 amino acids. The CDR3 is CASSLPAASETQYF. Here the CDR3 DNA reads TGTGCCAGCAGTTTACCTGCGGCATCAGAGACCCAGTACTTC.

Of note for this clonotype: One junction end does not reproduce the germline sequence, and a read error may be involved. CDR3 DNA: TGTGTCAGCAGTTTGGGGCTGCCCCCCTGCGAGCGGTACTTC. Its protein product is CVSSLGLPPCERYF. This rearrangement joins TRBV12-3 or TRBV12-4 to TRBJ2-7, with D perhaps TRBD1 (5 bases). There are 14 residues in the CDR3.

Worth noting for this clonotype: A much larger clone differs by one base, so this may be a read error. The chain recombines TRBV5-6 with TRBJ1-2, with D hard to call. Trimming cost V 4 bases and J 6 bases, with 19 bases left between them. The germline gives CDR1 SGHDT, CDR2 YYEEEE. This CDR3 has 15 amino acids. The CDR3, as DNA: TGTGCCAGCAGCCCCTCGTGGAGGGTGATCAATGGCTACACCTTC. Its protein is CASSPSWRVINGYTF.